This TCR beta chain was sequenced in a study of T cell therapy after organ transplantation. The wider study: T cells were expanded approximately 2 weeks with 30 CMV class I/II epitopes.

The data were produced by immunoSEQ multiplex PCR, yet TCRdb's version contains in-frame clones alone and is incomplete. This sample has just under 20,000 clones, with about four fifths found just once. Germline V gene data show CDR1 as MNHEY and CDR2 as SVGAGI. The CDR3 loop spans 16 amino acids. V was clipped by 2 bases and J by 6 bases; unmatched bases: 9. Time point described: 4-8 weeks after completion of therapy. Drug-resistant or recurrent cytomegalovirus affected these solid-organ transplant recipient patients. In the case of this clone: Its antigen is not identified.

The sample consisted of CD8+ T cells from blood, taken after autologous CMV-specific T cell therapy. The chain uses TRBV6-5 and TRBJ2-1; TRBD2 aligns across 8 bases. The sequence was obtained from a human patient who had received a solid organ transplant and had CMV disease. The graft donor may be the source of some T cells. DNA for the CDR3: TGTGCCAGCAGTTACGGAGCGGGAGAAACTTTCAATGAGCAGTTCTTC. Protein product: CASSYGAGETFNEQFF.